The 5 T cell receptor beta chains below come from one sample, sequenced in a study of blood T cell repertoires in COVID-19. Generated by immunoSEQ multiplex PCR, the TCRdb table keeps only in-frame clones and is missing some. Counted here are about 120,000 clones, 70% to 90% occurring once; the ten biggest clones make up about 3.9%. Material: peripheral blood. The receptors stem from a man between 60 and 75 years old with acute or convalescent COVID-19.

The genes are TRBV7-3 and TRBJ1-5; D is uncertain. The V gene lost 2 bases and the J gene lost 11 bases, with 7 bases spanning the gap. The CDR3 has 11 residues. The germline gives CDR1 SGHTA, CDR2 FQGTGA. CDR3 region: CASSLGEAQHF. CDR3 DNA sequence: TGTGCCAGCAGCTTAGGAGAAGCCCAGCATTTT.

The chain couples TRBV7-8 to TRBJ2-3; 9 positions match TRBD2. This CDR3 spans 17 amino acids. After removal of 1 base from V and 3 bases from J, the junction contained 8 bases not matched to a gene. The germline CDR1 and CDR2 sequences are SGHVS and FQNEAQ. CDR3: CASSLVGVAGVTDTQYF. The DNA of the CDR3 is TGTGCCAGCAGCTTAGTTGGGGTAGCGGGAGTGACAGATACGCAGTATTTT.

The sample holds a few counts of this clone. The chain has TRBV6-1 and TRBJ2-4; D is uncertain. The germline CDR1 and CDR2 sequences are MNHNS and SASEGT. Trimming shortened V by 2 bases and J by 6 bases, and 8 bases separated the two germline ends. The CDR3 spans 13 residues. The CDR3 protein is CASSEITGNIQYF. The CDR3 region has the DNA TGTGCCAGCAGTGAAATAACGGGAAACATTCAGTACTTC.

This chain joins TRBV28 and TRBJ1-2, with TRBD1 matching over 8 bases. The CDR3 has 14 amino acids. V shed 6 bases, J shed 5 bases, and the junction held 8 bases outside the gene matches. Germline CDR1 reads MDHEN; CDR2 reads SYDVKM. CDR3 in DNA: TGTGCCAGCAGCTTCAGGGGGCGCGGATATGGCTACACCTTC. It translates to CASSFRGRGYGYTF.

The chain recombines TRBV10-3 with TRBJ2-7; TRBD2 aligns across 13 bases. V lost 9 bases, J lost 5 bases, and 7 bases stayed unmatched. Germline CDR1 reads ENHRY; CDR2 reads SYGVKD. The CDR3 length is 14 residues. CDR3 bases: TGTGCCATTGGACTAGCGGGAGAAAGCCACGAGCAGTACTTC. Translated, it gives CAIGLAGESHEQYF.